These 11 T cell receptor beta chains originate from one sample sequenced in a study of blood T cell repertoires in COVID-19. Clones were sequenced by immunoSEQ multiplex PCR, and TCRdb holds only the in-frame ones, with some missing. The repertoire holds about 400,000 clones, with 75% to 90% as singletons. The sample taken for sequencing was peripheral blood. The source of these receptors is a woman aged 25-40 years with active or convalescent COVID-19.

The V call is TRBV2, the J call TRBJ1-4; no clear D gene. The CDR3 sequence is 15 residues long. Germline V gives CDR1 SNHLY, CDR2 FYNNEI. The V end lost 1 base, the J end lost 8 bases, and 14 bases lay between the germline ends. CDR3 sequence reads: CASSEEGPPGEKLFF. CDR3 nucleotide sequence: TGTGCCAGCAGTGAAGAAGGTCCCCCGGGGGAAAAACTGTTTTTT.

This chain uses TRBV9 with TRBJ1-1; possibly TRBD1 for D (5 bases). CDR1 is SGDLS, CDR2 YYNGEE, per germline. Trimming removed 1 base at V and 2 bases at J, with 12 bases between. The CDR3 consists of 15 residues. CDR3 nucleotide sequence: TGTGCCAGCAGCGTATCCTGGGGGGTTAACACTGAAGCTTTCTTT. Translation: CASSVSWGVNTEAFF.

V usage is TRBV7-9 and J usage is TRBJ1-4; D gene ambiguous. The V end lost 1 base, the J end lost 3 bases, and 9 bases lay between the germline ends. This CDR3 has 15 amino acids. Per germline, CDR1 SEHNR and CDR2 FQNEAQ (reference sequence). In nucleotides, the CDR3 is TGTGCCAGCAGCTTAGAGGACTCACCTAATGAAAAACTGTTTTTT. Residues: CASSLEDSPNEKLFF.

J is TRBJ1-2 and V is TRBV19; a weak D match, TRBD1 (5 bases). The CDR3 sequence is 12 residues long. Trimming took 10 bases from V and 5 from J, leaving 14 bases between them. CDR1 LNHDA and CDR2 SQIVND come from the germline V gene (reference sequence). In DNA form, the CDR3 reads TGTGCCACCCTCCACCGGGGGTATGGCTACACCTTC. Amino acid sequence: CATLHRGYGYTF.

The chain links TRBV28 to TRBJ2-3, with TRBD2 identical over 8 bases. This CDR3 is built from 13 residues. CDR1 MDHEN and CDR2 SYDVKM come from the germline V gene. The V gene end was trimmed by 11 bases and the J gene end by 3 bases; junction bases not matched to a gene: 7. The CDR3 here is CASGGVLTDTQYF. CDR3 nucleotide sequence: TGTGCCTCGGGGGGGGTGTTAACAGATACGCAGTATTTT.

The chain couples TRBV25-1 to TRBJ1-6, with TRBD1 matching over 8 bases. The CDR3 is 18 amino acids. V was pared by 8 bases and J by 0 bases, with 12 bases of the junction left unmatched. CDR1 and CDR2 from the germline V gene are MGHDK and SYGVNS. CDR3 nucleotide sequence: TGTGCCAGCGGTCCGGGACAGGACGAGAGCTCCTATAATTCACCCCTCCACTTT. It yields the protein CASGPGQDESSYNSPLHF.

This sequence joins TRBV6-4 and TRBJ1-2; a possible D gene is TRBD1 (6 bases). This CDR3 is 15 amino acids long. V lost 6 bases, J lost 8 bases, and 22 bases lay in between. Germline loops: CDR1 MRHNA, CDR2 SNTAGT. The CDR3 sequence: CASSEQQGGSGGYTF. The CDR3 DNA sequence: TGTGCCAGCAGCGAACAACAGGGCGGCAGCGGCGGCTACACCTTC.

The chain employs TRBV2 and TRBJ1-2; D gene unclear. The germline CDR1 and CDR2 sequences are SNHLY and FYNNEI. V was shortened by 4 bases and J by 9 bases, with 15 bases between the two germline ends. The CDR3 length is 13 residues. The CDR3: CASSGQDSSSYTF. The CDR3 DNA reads TGTGCCAGCAGTGGGCAGGACTCCAGCAGCTACACCTTC.

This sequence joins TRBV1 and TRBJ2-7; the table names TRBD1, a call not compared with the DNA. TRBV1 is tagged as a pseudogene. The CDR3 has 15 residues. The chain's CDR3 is CTSSQGGTEQVEQYF. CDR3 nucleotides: TGCACCAGCAGCCAAGGGGGGACAGAACAGGTCGAGCAGTACTTC.

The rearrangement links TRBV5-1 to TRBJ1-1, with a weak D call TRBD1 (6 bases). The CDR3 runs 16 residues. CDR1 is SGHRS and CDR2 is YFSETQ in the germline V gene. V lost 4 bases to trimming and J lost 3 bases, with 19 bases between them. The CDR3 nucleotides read TGCGCCAGCAGCGTCCGGCGGGGGGGCGCGCACACTGAAGCTTTCTTT. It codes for CASSVRRGGAHTEAFF.

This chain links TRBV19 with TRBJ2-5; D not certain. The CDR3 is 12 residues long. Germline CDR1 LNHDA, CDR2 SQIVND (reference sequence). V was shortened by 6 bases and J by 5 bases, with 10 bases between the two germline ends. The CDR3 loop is CASSPGSETQYF. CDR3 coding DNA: TGTGCCAGTAGCCCGGGTTCGGAGACCCAGTACTTC.